Presented here are 31 T cell receptor beta chains from one specimen sequenced in a study of T cells in Graves' hyperthyroidism and ophthalmopathy. RNA transcripts yielded amplified TCR beta CDR3 regions. Researchers ran a first-round RT-PCR on the TCR CDR3 using the HTBI primer set. One entry per CDR3 protein results from TCRdb running MiXCR on the multiplex PCR reads. The sample has hundreds of thousands of distinct CDR3 sequences, around 14% seen once. Sequenced sample: blood. These TCRs come from a woman aged 25 to 39 with Graves' hyperthyroidism.

The chain is built from TRBV30 and TRBJ2-1, with D perhaps given as TRBD1 or TRBD2 (5 bases each). The V end was cut by 3 bases, the J end by 5 bases, with 20 bases between. From germline, CDR1 is GTSNPN and CDR2 SVGIG (reference sequence). CDR3 length equals 16 residues. The CDR3 DNA is TGTGCCTGGAGCCCTTTAGAGGGGCTGAGCGACAATGAGCAGTTCTTC. Translating it yields CAWSPLEGLSDNEQFF.

This clonotype was detected a few times. The V and J genes are TRBV29-1 and TRBJ2-3, with unresolved D. V was cut by 6 bases and J by 6 bases, with 13 bases left in between. Germline V lookup: CDR1 SQVTM, CDR2 ANQGSEA. CDR3 length: 12 amino acids. The CDR3 nucleotides read TGCAGCGTCGCATCCTCATGGGATACGCAGTATTTT. Amino acid sequence: CSVASSWDTQYF.

This clonotype came up many times. The gene calls are TRBV28 and TRBJ1-1; D is unclear. The CDR3 runs 13 residues. The germline V gene encodes CDR1 MDHEN and CDR2 SYDVKM. V was trimmed by 6 bases and J by 0 bases, leaving 8 bases between them. The CDR3 reads CASRTHMNTEAFF. CDR3 DNA: TGTGCCAGCAGAACCCACATGAACACTGAAGCTTTCTTT. Supplemented by reference TRBV28 and TRBJ1-1, the full variable domain reads DVKVTQSSRYLVKRTGEKVFLECVQDMDHENMFWYRQDPGLGLRLIYFSYDVKMKEKGDIPEGYSVSREKKERFSLILESASTNQTSMYLCASRTHMNTEAFFGQGTRLTVV.

The chain employs TRBV14 and TRBJ2-1, with D unclear. This CDR3 spans 17 amino acids. V lost 4 bases, J lost 5 bases, and 21 bases lay in between. From germline, CDR1 is SGHDN and CDR2 FVKESK. The CDR3 protein is CASSRPIESKRNNEQFF. The CDR3 DNA follows: TGTGCCAGCAGCCGCCCCATTGAGTCTAAACGAAACAATGAGCAGTTCTTC.

The chain is built from TRBV9 and TRBJ2-1, with 11 bases fitting TRBD1. V was pared by 0 bases and J by 4 bases, with 9 bases of the junction left unmatched. Germline V lookup: CDR1 SGDLS, CDR2 YYNGEE. The CDR3 extends over 18 amino acids. The CDR3 region has the DNA TGTGCCAGCAGCGTAGAATCACCGGGACAGGGGGTATACAATGAGCAGTTCTTC. It translates to CASSVESPGQGVYNEQFF. The variable domain in full, completed from reference TRBV9 and TRBJ2-1, reads DSGVTQTPKHLITATGQRVTLRCSPRSGDLSVYWYQQSLDQGLQFLIQYYNGEERAKGNILERFSAQQFPDLHSELNLSSLELGDSALYFCASSVESPGQGVYNEQFFGPGTRLTVL.

The chain combines TRBV7-8 with TRBJ1-4; TRBD1 might be the D (5 bases). The CDR3 has 15 amino acids. V was trimmed by 3 bases and J by 5 bases, leaving 13 bases between them. CDR1 is SGHVS and CDR2 is FQNEAQ in the germline V gene. CDR3 nucleotides: TGTGCCAGCAGCTTGCCCGGGGCCTCAAATGAAAAACTGTTTTTT. Translation gives CASSLPGASNEKLFF.

The V gene is TRBV7-2, the J gene TRBJ2-7; TRBD2 matches at 8 bases. Germline-derived CDR1 and CDR2 are SGHTA and FQGNSA. The V and J ends lost 2 bases and 4 bases, in that order; junction bases with no gene match: 13. The CDR3 runs 17 residues. The CDR3 here is CASSLRSGASGLYEQYF. The CDR3 bases are TGTGCCAGCAGCTTAAGGTCGGGCGCTAGCGGGCTTTACGAGCAGTACTTC.

The chain carries TRBV20-1 and TRBJ2-7; 10 nucleotides align to TRBD2. V dropped 1 base and J dropped 0; count of bases not matched to a gene: 3. CDR1 and CDR2 from the germline V gene are DFQATT and SNEGSKA (reference sequence). The CDR3 spans 15 residues. CDR3 nucleotides: TGCAGTGCTAGAGTTGTAGCGGGAGGCTCCTACGAGCAGTACTTC. It specifies CSARVVAGGSYEQYF.

This clonotype was observed at least ten times. This chain uses TRBV7-2 with TRBJ2-5; 10 bases map to TRBD2. The CDR3 is made up of 16 amino acids. Germline loops: CDR1 SGHTA, CDR2 FQGNSA. With 5 bases clipped from V and 2 bases from J, the junction kept 8 bases outside the gene matches. CDR3 DNA sequence: TGTGCCAGCAGCCTCCGAGCGGGAGGGCGTCAAGAGACCCAGTACTTC. Translated: CASSLRAGGRQETQYF.

This clonotype was counted only a few times. The chain has TRBV20-1 and TRBJ2-6; D is ambiguous. The germline CDR1 and CDR2 sequences are DFQATT and SNEGSKA (reference sequence). CDR3 length equals 13 residues. V was cut by 6 bases and J by 0 bases, with 6 bases left in between. The DNA of the CDR3 is TGCAGTGCGAGTCACTCTGGGGCCAACGTCCTGACTTTC. Amino acid sequence: CSASHSGANVLTF.

This clonotype was counted between two and nine times. This sequence joins TRBV20-1 and TRBJ1-2; 7 bases align to TRBD1. After removal of 0 bases from V and 4 bases from J, the junction contained 2 bases not matched to a gene. Germline-derived CDR1 and CDR2 are DFQATT and SNEGSKA (reference sequence). CDR3 length equals 13 residues. Here the CDR3 reads CSARDTGAYGYTF. DNA for the CDR3: TGCAGTGCTAGAGATACAGGGGCCTATGGCTACACCTTC.

This clonotype was counted many times. This chain uses TRBV7-3 with TRBJ2-5; D gene uncertain. With 5 bases removed from V and 4 bases from J, the gap between germline ends came to 11 bases. Per germline, CDR1 SGHTA and CDR2 FQGTGA. This CDR3 has 13 amino acids. CDR3 loop: CASSHRAGETQYF. The CDR3, as DNA: TGTGCCAGCAGCCACCGGGCAGGAGAGACCCAGTACTTC.

The rearrangement joins TRBV19 to TRBJ2-1; D is possibly TRBD2 (6 bases). The CDR3 consists of 16 residues. The V gene lost 3 bases and the J gene lost 0 bases, with 12 bases spanning the gap. Per the germline V gene, CDR1 is LNHDA and CDR2 is SQIVND (reference sequence). CDR3 protein: CASSMGSGYSYNEQFF. DNA for the CDR3: TGTGCCAGTAGTATGGGTAGCGGCTACTCCTACAATGAGCAGTTCTTC. The entire variable domain, with the rest obtained from reference TRBV19 and TRBJ2-1, is as follows: DGGITQSPKYLFRKEGQNVTLSCEQNLNHDAMYWYRQDPGQGLRLIYYSQIVNDFQKGDIAEGYSVSREKKESFPLTVTSAQKNPTAFYLCASSMGSGYSYNEQFFGPGTRLTVL.

This sequence joins TRBV20-1 and TRBJ1-1; weak D call: TRBD1 (6 bases). Trimming removed 2 bases at V and 0 bases at J, with 16 bases between. The CDR3 totals 16 residues. Germline CDR1 is DFQATT and CDR2 is SNEGSKA (reference sequence). CDR3 region: CSARSGTGFMNTEAFF. CDR3 in DNA: TGCAGTGCTAGATCGGGTACAGGGTTTATGAACACTGAAGCTTTCTTT.

The count of this clonotype is one. The chain is built from TRBV4-1 and TRBJ2-5; 8 nucleotides agree with TRBD1. V dropped 4 bases and J dropped 0; count of bases not matched to a gene: 10. Germline V gene data show CDR1 as MGHRA and CDR2 as YSYEKL. The CDR3 length is 17 residues. CDR3 in amino acids: CASSPDTGGSHQETQYF. The CDR3 DNA follows: TGCGCCAGCAGCCCAGACACAGGGGGTTCTCACCAAGAGACCCAGTACTTC.

This clonotype was picked up a small number of times. This chain uses TRBV5-1 with TRBJ1-1; the D is unclear. The CDR3 runs to 15 residues. Germline V lookup: CDR1 SGHRS, CDR2 YFSETQ. Deletions cut 0 bases from V and 1 base from J, with 10 bases between. DNA of the CDR3: TGCGCCAGCAGCTTGGGAGTTAAAGGGAACACTGAAGCTTTCTTT. Translated, it gives CASSLGVKGNTEAFF.

This clonotype showed up many times. This chain uses TRBV18 with TRBJ2-3; the D is unclear. V lost 6 bases and J 4 bases, leaving 11 bases between the germline ends. The CDR3 consists of 13 residues. Per germline, CDR1 KGHSH and CDR2 LQKENI. For the CDR3, the DNA is TGTGCCAGCTCCCCAGAGAGCCCAGATACGCAGTATTTT. The encoded protein is CASSPESPDTQYF.

J is TRBJ2-5 and V is TRBV30; 9 bases line up with TRBD2. J lost 5 bases, V lost 2 bases, and 9 bases had no gene match. Germline V gene data show CDR1 as GTSNPN and CDR2 as SVGIG (reference sequence). This CDR3 has 15 residues. CDR3 bases: TGTGCCTGGAGTTTCGGCGGGAGGGCCTCGGAGACCCAGTACTTC. Its translation: CAWSFGGRASETQYF.

This clonotype was recorded many times. The genes are TRBV11-2 and TRBJ2-1, with D maybe TRBD2 (5 bases). Germline V CDR1 and CDR2: SGHAT, FQNNGV. The CDR3 extends over 17 amino acids. The V end was cut by 0 bases, the J end by 4 bases, with 16 bases between. CDR3 nucleotide sequence: TGTGCCAGCAGCTTAGATCCTTATCTCCGGGGATACAATGAGCAGTTCTTC. This sequence encodes CASSLDPYLRGYNEQFF.

Many counts were recorded for this clonotype. The CDR3 DNA is TGCAGCGGGGACCCAACAGGGACCGGGGAGCTGTTTTTT. Protein: CSGDPTGTGELFF. The chain carries TRBV29-1 and TRBJ2-2; D is possibly TRBD1 (6 bases). Per germline, CDR1 SQVTM and CDR2 ANQGSEA. The CDR3 loop spans 13 amino acids. Trimming cost V 7 bases and J 5 bases, with 14 bases left between them.

The genes are TRBV30 and TRBJ2-2, with 9 bases identical to TRBD2. This CDR3 has 15 amino acids. With 8 bases clipped from V and 7 bases from J, the junction kept 14 bases outside the gene matches. Germline lookup yields CDR1 GTSNPN and CDR2 SVGIG (reference sequence). CDR3 nucleotide sequence: TGTGCCAAAGGGATGGGACTAGCCAGGGTCGGGGAGCTGTTTTTT. Translation gives CAKGMGLARVGELFF.

This clonotype has ten or more counts. The rearrangement links TRBV11-2 to TRBJ2-5; tentative D call: TRBD2 (6 bases). The germline V and J ends were trimmed by 6 bases and 4 bases, with 21 bases remaining between them. This CDR3 is 16 amino acids long. Germline V lookup: CDR1 SGHAT, CDR2 FQNNGV. CDR3: CASSRGGTPAPETQYF. The CDR3 coding sequence is TGTGCCAGCAGTCGAGGAGGGACTCCTGCGCCAGAGACCCAGTACTTC.

The CDR3 nucleotides read TGCAGTGCTAGAGGGCAGCGGGGCTACAATGAGCAGTTCTTC. Its protein is CSARGQRGYNEQFF. This chain links TRBV20-1 with TRBJ2-1, with TRBD2 matching 7 bases. The germline gives CDR1 DFQATT, CDR2 SNEGSKA (reference sequence). V dropped 1 base and J dropped 3; count of bases not matched to a gene: 3. CDR3 length: 14 residues.

The chain uses TRBV28 and TRBJ1-4; D remains ambiguous. This CDR3 contains 16 residues. Germline V gene lookup returns CDR1 MDHEN and CDR2 SYDVKM. V lost 8 bases and J 0 bases, leaving 16 bases between the germline ends. The CDR3 coding sequence is TGTGCCAGCTGTTCCGCTAGGCCTTCAACTAATGAAAAACTGTTTTTT. It is translated as CASCSARPSTNEKLFF.

The chain has TRBV5-1 and TRBJ2-2, with TRBD2 matching over 13 bases. V lost 2 bases, J lost 1 base, and 8 bases stayed unmatched. The CDR3 covers 19 residues. Looked up from germline, CDR1 is SGHRS and CDR2 is YFSETQ. The CDR3 nucleotides are TGCGCCAGCAGCTTAGCCCCGGGACTAGCGGGAATGAACACCGGGGAGCTGTTTTTT. Translating it yields CASSLAPGLAGMNTGELFF. The variable domain in full, with the rest retrieved from reference TRBV5-1 and TRBJ2-2, is KAGVTQTPRYLIKTRGQQVTLSCSPISGHRSVSWYQQTPGQGLQFLFEYFSETQRNKGNFPGRFSGRQFSNSRSEMNVSTLELGDSALYLCASSLAPGLAGMNTGELFFGEGSRLTVL.

This clonotype was counted only a few times. The chain has TRBV3-1 and TRBJ2-3, with D hard to call. Germline lookup yields CDR1 LGHDT and CDR2 YNNKEL (reference sequence). The CDR3 spans 14 residues. Trimming left V 2 bases short and J 1 base short, with 7 bases between. DNA for the CDR3: TGTGCCAGCAGCCAACGTGGGGGCACAGATACGCAGTATTTT. This translates into CASSQRGGTDTQYF.

This clonotype was observed at least ten times. The chain has TRBV11-2 and TRBJ2-2; the D is unclear. The CDR3 has 14 residues. In germline, CDR1 is SGHAT, CDR2 FQNNGV. V lost 2 bases and J 4 bases, leaving 8 bases between the germline ends. CDR3 coding DNA: TGTGCCAGCAGCTTATATCAGCCCACCGGGGAGCTGTTTTTT. Protein sequence: CASSLYQPTGELFF.

This clonotype was seen repeatedly, ten times or more. DNA of the CDR3: TGTGCCAGCATGGACGTAGATACGCAGTATTTT. Amino acids: CASMDVDTQYF. The V gene is TRBV6-1, the J gene TRBJ2-3; D unresolved. The CDR3 spans 11 residues. The germline V and J ends were trimmed by 7 bases and 5 bases, with 7 bases remaining between them. The germline CDR1 and CDR2 sequences are MNHNS and SASEGT.

This clonotype has more than one count but fewer than ten. This may arise from a read error, as a much more abundant clone is one base away. The genes are TRBV12-3 or TRBV12-4 and TRBJ2-1; the match to TRBD1 covers 7 bases. The CDR3 runs to 14 residues. CDR3 in amino acids: CVSSWGQPRNEQFF. CDR3 bases: TGTGTCAGCAGTTGGGGACAGCCACGGAATGAGCAGTTCTTC.

This clonotype was found many times. The chain couples TRBV7-8 to TRBJ2-1; D may be TRBD1 or TRBD2 (5 bases each). The CDR3 length is 14 residues. CDR1 SGHVS and CDR2 FQNEAQ come from the germline V gene. V lost 8 bases, J lost 15 bases, and 26 bases lay in between. This CDR3 is CASGPGGSAFQGFF. DNA for the CDR3: TGTGCCAGCGGACCAGGCGGTAGCGCTTTTCAGGGGTTCTTC.

The chain couples TRBV18 to TRBJ2-7; TRBD2 is a possible D gene (5 bases). The CDR3 consists of 16 residues. Germline loops: CDR1 KGHSH, CDR2 LQKENI. The V end was cut by 1 base, the J end by 0 bases, with 13 bases between. CDR3: CASSPRSSWSSYEQYF. For the CDR3, the DNA is TGTGCCAGCTCACCACGTTCTAGCTGGAGCTCCTACGAGCAGTACTTC.